This T cell receptor beta chain was retrieved from a study of spatial heterogeneity in lung cancer. Using its own MiXCR run on the 5' RACE reads, TCRdb lists one record per CDR3 protein. Of some 100,000 distinct CDR3 sequences listed, over 9.5% are singletons. This clonotype was observed a few times. CDR1 and CDR2 (germline): MNHEY, SVGEGT. V gave up 7 bases and J gave up 4 bases, with 14 bases separating them. The CDR3 has 13 amino acids. The time point was: sample taken at primary tumor resection. Material for sequencing was whole RNA from tumor, nontumor lung or frozen PBMC, left unsorted. This receptor was identified in a male donor with early-stage non-small cell lung cancer. The source was PBMCs, collected at surgery. The chain has TRBV6-2 or TRBV6-3 and TRBJ2-7; D remains unclear. This chain's CDR3 is CASTSRSSYEQYF. CDR3 nucleotides: TGTGCCAGCACTTCCCGGTCGTCGTACGAGCAGTACTTC.